The rows below give T cell receptor beta chains drawn from one sample of a study of tumor-infiltrating lymphocytes in oesophageal squamous cell carcinoma. TCRdb independently ran MiXCR on the PCR reads; one entry per CDR3 protein. The sample has just over 20,000 distinct CDR3 sequences, more than 35% seen once. The sequencing sample was made of esophageal tumor tissue. Receptor source: a male donor with esophageal squamous cell carcinoma. The CDR3 runs from the conserved cysteine through the conserved F or W. D genes are given only for firm matches. For some rows the clone size is stated as once, few or many, or as a class when expanded; others skip it.

TRBJ1-3,few,TRBD1,TRBV28,TGTGCCAGCAGTGACTCAGGGACAGCCCTCTCTGGAAACACCATATATTTT,CASSDSGTALSGNTIYF
TRBJ2-7,NA,NA,TRBV4-1,TGTGCCAGCAGCCAAGATCGGTTTAGAGAGCAGTACTTC,CASSQDRFREQYF
TRBJ2-5,NA,NA,TRBV12-3/TRBV12-4,TGTGCCAGCAGTTTATGGAGGGTCAATGAGCGGTTCTTC,CASSLWRVNERFF
TRBJ2-3,once,TRBD1,TRBV6-8,TGTGCCAGCAGTTATCGACAGGGGGGTAGGGCAGATACGCAGTATTTT,CASSYRQGGRADTQYF
TRBJ2-3,NA,NA,TRBV7-2,TGTGCCAGCAGGATGTCCCGTGAGCCAACGCAGTATTTT,CASRMSREPTQYF
TRBJ1-1,NA,NA,TRBV7-2,TGTGCCAGCAGCTTGTCCGAGAACACTGAAGCTTTCTTT,CASSLSENTEAFF
TRBJ1-1,NA,NA,TRBV11-1,TGTGCCAGCAGCCACAGGGACTCGAACACTGAAGCTTTCTTT,CASSHRDSNTEAFF
TRBJ2-3,few,NA,TRBV7-6,TGTGCCAGCAGCTTAAGGTCCAGCGGGACACTCACAGATACGCAGTATTTT,CASSLRSSGTLTDTQYF
TRBJ2-5,NA,NA,TRBV7-6,TGTGCCAGCAGCGACCCCGGGGAGACCCAGTACTTC,CASSDPGETQYF
TRBJ2-7,NA,NA,TRBV11-2,TGTGCCAGCAGCTCCCAGTTCTACGAGCAGTACTTC,CASSSQFYEQYF
TRBJ2-5,medium-sized,NA,TRBV7-2,TGTGCCAGCAGCTTAGTATCAGGGGAGACCCAGTACTTC,CASSLVSGETQYF
TRBJ1-2,many,NA,TRBV11-2,TGTGCCAGCAGCTTGGGGGGGGGCGAAGGAGGGGCAAATATCTATGGCTACACCTTC,CASSLGGGEGGANIYGYTF
TRBJ2-4,NA,NA,TRBV7-2,TGTGCCAGCAGCTTTTATCGAGGGACGGTTAACTTC,CASSFYRGTVNF
TRBJ2-5,medium-sized,TRBD1,TRBV12-3/TRBV12-4,TGTGCCAGCACCCGACGGGGACAGGGAGGTGAGACCCAGTACTTC,CASTRRGQGGETQYF
TRBJ1-4,many,NA,TRBV5-1,TGCGCCAGCAGCTTGGTGCAGGGAGGTGAAAAACTGTTTTTT,CASSLVQGGEKLFF
TRBJ2-7,NA,NA,TRBV11-2,TGTGCCAGCAGCTTTGCACAGGATATGGCCTACGAGCAGTACTTC,CASSFAQDMAYEQYF
TRBJ1-2,NA,NA,TRBV2,TGTGCCAGCAGTGAAGCTTGGGGGGGGCGGAACTATGGCTACACCTTC,CASSEAWGGRNYGYTF
TRBJ2-7,many,TRBD1,TRBV6-1,TGTGCCAGCAGTGGACAGGGTACCTCCTACGAGCAGTACTTC,CASSGQGTSYEQYF
TRBJ2-4,NA,NA,TRBV6-8,TGTGCCAGCACCGAAGGGGGGAGGATCACTGAAGCTTTCTTC,CASTEGGRITEAFF
TRBJ2-5,many,TRBD2,TRBV5-1,TGCGCCAGCACCCCGAACTTAGCGGGAGAAGAGACCCAGTACTTC,CASTPNLAGEETQYF
TRBJ2-7,medium-sized,NA,TRBV7-8,TGTGCCAGCAGCCCGTGGACAGACGAGCAGTACTTC,CASSPWTDEQYF
TRBJ2-6,NA,NA,TRBV5-1,TGCGCCAGCAGCTTGGACGGGACTTTC,CASSLDGTF
TRBJ2-4,NA,NA,TRBV6-1,TGTGCCAGCAGTGCTGCGGCAGGGGGGAATTCACCCCTCCACTTC,CASSAAAGGNSPLHF
TRBJ2-3,many,NA,TRBV4-2,TGTGCCAGCAGCCAAGGCAGCGGTAGCACAGATACGCAGTATTTT,CASSQGSGSTDTQYF
TRBJ1-2,few,NA,TRBV4-3,TGCGCCAGCAGCCAAGCCTTGGACGGCGGTTATGGCTACACCTTC,CASSQALDGGYGYTF
TRBJ2-7,NA,NA,TRBV4-1,TGCGCCAGCAGCGAAACAAGGGGCTACGAGCAGTACTTC,CASSETRGYEQYF
TRBJ1-2,NA,NA,TRBV3-1,TGTGCCAGCAGCCAAGAATCAAAGCACACGAGGGGCTATGGCTACACCTTC,CASSQESKHTRGYGYTF
TRBJ1-5,NA,NA,TRBV2,TGTGCCAGCAGTGAAGAGCCAGGGGTACCAAATCAGCCCCAGCATTTT,CASSEEPGVPNQPQHF
TRBJ2-7,NA,NA,TRBV7-2,TGTGCCAGCAGCTCCCCCCTAGGGCGGGTCCGGTACGAGCAGTACTTC,CASSSPLGRVRYEQYF
TRBJ2-1,few,NA,TRBV7-8,TGTGCCAGCAGCTTAGTCCAGGCGGAATGGTTGGTCAATGAGCAGTTCTTC,CASSLVQAEWLVNEQFF
TRBJ2-7,NA,NA,TRBV7-6,TGTGCCAGCAGCTTAGCTACAGGGTTCGATGAGCAGTACTTC,CASSLATGFDEQYF
TRBJ1-1,NA,NA,TRBV3-1,TGTGCCAGCAGCCGAGGTACGGCTACTGAAGCTTTCTTT,CASSRGTATEAFF